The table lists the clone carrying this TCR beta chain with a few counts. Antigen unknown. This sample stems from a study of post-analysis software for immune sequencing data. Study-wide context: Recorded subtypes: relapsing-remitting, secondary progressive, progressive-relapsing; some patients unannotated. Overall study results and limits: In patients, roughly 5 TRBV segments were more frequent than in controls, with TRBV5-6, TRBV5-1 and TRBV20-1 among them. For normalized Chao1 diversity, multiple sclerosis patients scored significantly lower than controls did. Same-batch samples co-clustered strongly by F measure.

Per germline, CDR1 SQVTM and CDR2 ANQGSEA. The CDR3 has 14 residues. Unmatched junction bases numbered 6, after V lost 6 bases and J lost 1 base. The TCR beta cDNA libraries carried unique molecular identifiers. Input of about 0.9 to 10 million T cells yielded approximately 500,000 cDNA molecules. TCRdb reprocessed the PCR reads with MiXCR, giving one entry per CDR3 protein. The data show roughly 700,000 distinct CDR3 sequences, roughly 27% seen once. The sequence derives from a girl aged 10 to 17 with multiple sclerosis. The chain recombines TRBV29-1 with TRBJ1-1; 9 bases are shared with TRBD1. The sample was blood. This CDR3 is CSVDGTGTNTEAFF. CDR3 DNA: TGCAGCGTGGACGGGACAGGGACGAACACTGAAGCTTTCTTT.